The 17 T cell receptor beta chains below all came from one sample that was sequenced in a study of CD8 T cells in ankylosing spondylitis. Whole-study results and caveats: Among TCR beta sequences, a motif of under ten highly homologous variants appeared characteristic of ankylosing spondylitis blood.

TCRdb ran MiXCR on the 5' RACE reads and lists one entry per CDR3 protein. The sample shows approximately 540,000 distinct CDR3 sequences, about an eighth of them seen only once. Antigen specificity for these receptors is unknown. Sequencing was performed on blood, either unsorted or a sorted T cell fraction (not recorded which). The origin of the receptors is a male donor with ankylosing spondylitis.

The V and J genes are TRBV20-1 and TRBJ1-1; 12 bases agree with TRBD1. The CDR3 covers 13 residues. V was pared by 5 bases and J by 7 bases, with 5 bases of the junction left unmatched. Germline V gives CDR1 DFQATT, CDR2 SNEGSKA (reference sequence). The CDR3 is CSAGGQGAGEAFF. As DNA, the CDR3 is TGCAGTGCTGGGGGACAGGGGGCTGGTGAAGCTTTCTTT.

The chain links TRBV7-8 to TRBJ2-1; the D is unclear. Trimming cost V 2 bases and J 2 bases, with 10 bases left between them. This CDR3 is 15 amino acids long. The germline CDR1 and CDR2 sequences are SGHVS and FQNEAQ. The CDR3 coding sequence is TGTGCCAGCAGCTTATTCCAAACCCCCTACAATGAGCAGTTCTTC. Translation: CASSLFQTPYNEQFF.

The CDR3 here is CASSMALGNYGYTF. The CDR3 DNA reads as TGTGCCAGTAGTATGGCCCTCGGAAACTATGGCTACACCTTC. This chain joins TRBV19 and TRBJ1-2; D unclear. The CDR3 has 14 amino acids. V dropped 3 bases and J dropped 2 bases, with 10 bases sitting between them. Per the germline V gene, CDR1 is LNHDA and CDR2 is SQIVND (reference sequence).

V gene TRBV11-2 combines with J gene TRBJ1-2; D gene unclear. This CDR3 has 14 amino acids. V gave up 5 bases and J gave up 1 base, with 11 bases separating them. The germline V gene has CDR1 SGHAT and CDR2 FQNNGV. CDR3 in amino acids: CASSPGPVNYGYTF. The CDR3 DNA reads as TGTGCCAGCAGCCCCGGGCCGGTTAACTATGGCTACACCTTC.

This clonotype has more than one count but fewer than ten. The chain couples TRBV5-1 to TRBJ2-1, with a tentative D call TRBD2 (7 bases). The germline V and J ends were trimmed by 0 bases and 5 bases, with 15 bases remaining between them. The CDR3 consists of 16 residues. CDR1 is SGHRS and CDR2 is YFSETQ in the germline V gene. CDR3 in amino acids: CASSLDGVGGHNEQFF. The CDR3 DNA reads TGCGCCAGCAGCTTGGATGGGGTGGGGGGGCACAATGAGCAGTTCTTC.

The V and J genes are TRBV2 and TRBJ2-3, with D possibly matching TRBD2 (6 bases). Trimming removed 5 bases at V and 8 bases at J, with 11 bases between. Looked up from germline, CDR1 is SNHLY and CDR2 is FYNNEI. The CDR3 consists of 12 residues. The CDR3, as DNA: TGTGCCAGCAGTCTTACTAGCTCTACGCAGTATTTT. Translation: CASSLTSSTQYF.

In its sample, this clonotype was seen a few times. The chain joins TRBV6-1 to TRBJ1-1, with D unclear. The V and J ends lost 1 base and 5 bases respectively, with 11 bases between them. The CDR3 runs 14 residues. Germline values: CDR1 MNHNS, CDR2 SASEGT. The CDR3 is CASSEGQTTTEAFF. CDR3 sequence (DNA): TGTGCCAGCAGTGAAGGACAAACCACGACTGAAGCTTTCTTT.

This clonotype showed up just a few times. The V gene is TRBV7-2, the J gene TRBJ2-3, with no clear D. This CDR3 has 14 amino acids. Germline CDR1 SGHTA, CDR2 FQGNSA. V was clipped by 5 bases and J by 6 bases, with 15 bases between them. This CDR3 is CASSPLPGVDTQYF. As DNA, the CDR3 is TGTGCCAGCAGCCCCCTCCCCGGTGTGGATACGCAGTATTTT.

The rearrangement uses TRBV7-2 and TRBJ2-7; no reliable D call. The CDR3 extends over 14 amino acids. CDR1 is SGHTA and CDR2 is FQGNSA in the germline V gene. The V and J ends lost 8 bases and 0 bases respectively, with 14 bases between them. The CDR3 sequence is CASRQLINSYEQYF. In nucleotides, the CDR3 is TGTGCCAGCCGGCAGTTGATTAACTCCTACGAGCAGTACTTC.

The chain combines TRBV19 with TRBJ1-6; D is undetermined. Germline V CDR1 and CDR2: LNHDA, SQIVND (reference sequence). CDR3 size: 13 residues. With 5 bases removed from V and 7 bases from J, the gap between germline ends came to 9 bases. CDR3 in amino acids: CASSGLGNSPLHF. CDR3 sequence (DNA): TGTGCCAGTAGTGGGCTGGGGAATTCACCCCTCCACTTT.

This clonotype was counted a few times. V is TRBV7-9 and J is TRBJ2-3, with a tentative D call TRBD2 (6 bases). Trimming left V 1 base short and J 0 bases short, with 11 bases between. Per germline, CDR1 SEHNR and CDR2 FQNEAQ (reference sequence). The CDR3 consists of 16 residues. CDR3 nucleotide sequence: TGTGCCAGCAGCTTAGTACTAGCCACTAGCACAGATACGCAGTATTTT. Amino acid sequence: CASSLVLATSTDTQYF.

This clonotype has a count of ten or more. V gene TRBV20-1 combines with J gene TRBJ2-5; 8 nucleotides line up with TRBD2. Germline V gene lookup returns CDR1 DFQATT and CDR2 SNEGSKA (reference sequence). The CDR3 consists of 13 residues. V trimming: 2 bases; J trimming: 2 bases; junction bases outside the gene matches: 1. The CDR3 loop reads CSARLAGQETQYF. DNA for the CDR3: TGCAGTGCTAGATTAGCGGGACAAGAGACCCAGTACTTC.

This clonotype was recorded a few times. As DNA, the CDR3 is TGTGCCAGCAGCCCCTGGACTCCGATCATACCTGAAGCTTTCTTT. Its protein product is CASSPWTPIIPEAFF. The rearrangement joins TRBV5-4 to TRBJ1-1; D remains unclear. The germline CDR1 and CDR2 sequences are SGHNT and YYREEE (reference sequence). V gave up 4 bases and J gave up 6 bases, with 19 bases separating them. This CDR3 has 15 amino acids. Supplemented by reference TRBV5-4 and TRBJ1-1, the full variable domain reads ETGVTQSPTHLIKTRGQQVTLRCSSQSGHNTVSWYQQALGQGPQFIFQYYREEENGRGNFPPRFSGLQFPNYSSELNVNALELDDSALYLCASSPWTPIIPEAFFGQGTRLTVV.

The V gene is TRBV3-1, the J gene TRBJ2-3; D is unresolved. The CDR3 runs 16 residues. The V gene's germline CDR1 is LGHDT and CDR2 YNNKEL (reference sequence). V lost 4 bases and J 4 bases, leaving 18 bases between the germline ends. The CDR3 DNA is TGTGCCAGCAGCCCAAGATCCCTACTCTTTCCAGATACGCAGTATTTT. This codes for CASSPRSLLFPDTQYF.

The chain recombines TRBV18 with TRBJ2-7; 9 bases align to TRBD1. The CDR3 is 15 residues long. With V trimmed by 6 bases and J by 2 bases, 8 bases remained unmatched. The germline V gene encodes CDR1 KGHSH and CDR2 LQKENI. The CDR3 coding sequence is TGTGCCAGCTCGCTAGGGACAGGGTCGCCCTACGAGCAGTACTTC. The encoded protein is CASSLGTGSPYEQYF.

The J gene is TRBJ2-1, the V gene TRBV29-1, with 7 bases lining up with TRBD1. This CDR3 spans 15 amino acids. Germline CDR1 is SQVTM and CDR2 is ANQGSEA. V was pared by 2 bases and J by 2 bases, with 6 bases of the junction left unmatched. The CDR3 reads CSVEPVRGTYNEQFF. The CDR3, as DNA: TGCAGCGTTGAACCCGTCAGGGGGACCTACAATGAGCAGTTCTTC.

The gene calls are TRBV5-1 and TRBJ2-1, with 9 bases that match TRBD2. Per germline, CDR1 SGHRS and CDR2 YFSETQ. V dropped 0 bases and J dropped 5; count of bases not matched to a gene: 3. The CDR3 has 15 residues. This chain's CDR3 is CASSLGTSANNEQFF. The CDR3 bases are TGCGCCAGCAGCTTGGGGACTAGCGCCAACAATGAGCAGTTCTTC.